This section outlines one T cell receptor (beta chain) sequence together with its context. No antigen is known for it. These data originate in a study of OX40 agonist ivuxolimab in advanced cancers. Across the study: At 0.01 to 10 mg/kg, ivuxolimab was administered intravenously to patients every 2 weeks. Dose-escalation patients were diagnosed with hepatocellular carcinoma, melanoma, renal cell cancer or head and neck cancer. The dose-escalation cohort was about 80% male, with a mean age of about 60 years, ranging about 23 to 90.

Trimming took 3 bases from V and 2 from J, leaving 13 bases between them. The CDR3 runs 15 residues. In germline, CDR1 is LNHNV, CDR2 YYDKDF (reference sequence). Profiled with immunoSEQ multiplex PCR; TCRdb holds only in-frame clones, not every one. Of some 44,000 clones listed, 86% are singletons. General study points: In the expanded peripheral T cells, antigen specificity was never determined.

V gene TRBV15 combines with J gene TRBJ2-5; a possible D gene is TRBD1 (5 bases). The sample in question was CD4+ or CD8+ T cells sorted from blood, obtained in a trial of the OX40 agonist ivuxolimab. This TCR derives from an adult with an advanced solid tumor such as melanoma, head and neck, liver or kidney cancer. The CDR3 DNA follows: TGTGCCACCAGCAGGCCATACAGGTCACAAGAGACCCAGTACTTC. Residues: CATSRPYRSQETQYF.